This passage covers 22 T cell receptor beta chains from one sample sequenced in a study of molecular identifiers for immune sequencing clone quantification. TCRdb re-called the PCR reads through MiXCR, storing one row per CDR3 protein. This sample has over 300,000 distinct CDR3 sequences, with over 20% found just once. The sequenced material came from naive CD8+ T cells from blood, with Jurkat cell RNA spiked in. Stated subset: FACS-sorted CD8+CD4-CCR7+CD45RA+ naive T cells. These receptors were taken from a human donor in good health. Some libraries in this study had Jurkat cell RNA spiked in.

The rearrangement uses TRBV10-3 and TRBJ1-1; 8 nucleotides align to TRBD1. CDR1 is ENHRY, CDR2 SYGVKD, per germline. The CDR3 contains 14 residues. V shed 5 bases, J shed 2 bases, and the junction held 4 bases outside the gene matches. CDR3 region: CAISMTGDNTEAFF. The DNA of the CDR3 is TGTGCCATCAGTATGACAGGGGATAACACTGAAGCTTTCTTT.

This clonotype was recorded a few times. V and J are TRBV4-1 and TRBJ2-7; 9 bases align to TRBD1. The CDR3 is 15 amino acids. Germline CDR1 and CDR2: MGHRA and YSYEKL. Unmatched junction bases numbered 6, after V lost 4 bases and J lost 2 bases. The CDR3 DNA sequence: TGCGCCAGCAGCCTCCCGGGACAGGGCACCTACGAGCAGTACTTC. Amino acids: CASSLPGQGTYEQYF.

The sample holds many counts of this clonotype. CDR3: CASSFQKYPTDTQYF. The CDR3 DNA follows: TGTGCCAGCAGCTTTCAGAAATATCCCACAGATACGCAGTATTTT. The chain uses TRBV5-6 and TRBJ2-3; no clear D gene. Deletions cut 2 bases from V and 2 bases from J, with 12 bases between. The V gene's germline CDR1 is SGHDT and CDR2 YYEEEE. The CDR3 is made up of 15 amino acids.

The CDR3 DNA follows: TGTGCCAGCAGCGTAGCCCGAGTGGAGGGTAGTGATACGCAGTATTTT. Its protein is CASSVARVEGSDTQYF. The rearrangement uses TRBV9 and TRBJ2-3; the D gene is possibly TRBD2 (6 bases). V was clipped by 0 bases and J by 6 bases, with 17 bases between them. CDR1 is SGDLS, CDR2 YYNGEE, per germline. The CDR3 contains 16 residues.

This clonotype was counted at least ten times. The V gene is TRBV12-3 or TRBV12-4, the J gene TRBJ2-3; D remains ambiguous. The V end was cut by 7 bases, the J end by 4 bases, with 9 bases between. The CDR3 runs to 12 residues. The chain's CDR3 is CASTFPSDTQYF. CDR3 in DNA: TGTGCCAGCACATTCCCTTCAGATACGCAGTATTTT.

The chain uses TRBV6-5 and TRBJ2-5; D tentatively fits TRBD1 or TRBD2 (7 bases each). The CDR3 is 15 amino acids. Germline-derived CDR1 and CDR2 are MNHEY and SVGAGI. V lost 2 bases, J lost 5 bases, and 15 bases lay in between. CDR3 sequence (DNA): TGTGCCAGCAGTTACCACGGCAGGGGGGGGGAGACCCAGTACTTC. Its translation: CASSYHGRGGETQYF.

This clonotype has a count of ten or more. This sequence joins TRBV28 and TRBJ2-3, with 10 bases identical to TRBD2. CDR3 length equals 14 residues. Germline values: CDR1 MDHEN, CDR2 SYDVKM. With 7 bases clipped from V and 4 bases from J, the junction kept 5 bases outside the gene matches. The CDR3 DNA reads as TGTGCCAGCACGCTAGCGGGAGTGTCAGATACGCAGTATTTT. Translation: CASTLAGVSDTQYF.

Remarks on this clonotype: This may be a read error: a much more frequent sequence differs by one nucleotide. The chain couples TRBV4-3 to TRBJ2-6; TRBD1 aligns across 7 bases. Germline V CDR1 and CDR2: LGHNA, YSLEER. The CDR3 runs to 16 residues. The CDR3 loop reads CASSQDALTGADVLTF. The CDR3 DNA reads as TGCGCCAGCAGCCAAGACGCATTAACAGGGGCCGACGTCCTGACTTTC.

This clonotype has ten or more counts. This chain joins TRBV18 and TRBJ1-1; 9 nucleotides line up with TRBD1. This CDR3 is 14 amino acids long. CDR1 and CDR2 (germline): KGHSH, LQKENI. The J segment lost 3 bases and the V segment lost 4 bases, leaving 3 bases of the junction unmatched. CDR3 residues: CASSRDRVDTEAFF. CDR3 DNA sequence: TGTGCCAGCTCACGGGACAGGGTCGACACTGAAGCTTTCTTT.

Worth noting for this clonotype: This sequence may be a read error, since a much larger clone differs from it by one base. The chain recombines TRBV7-3 with TRBJ2-5; maybe TRBD1 (6 bases). CDR1 is SGHTA and CDR2 is FQGTGA in the germline V gene. This CDR3 comprises 14 residues. Here the CDR3 reads CASSPSGAQEPQYF. CDR3 DNA: TGTGCCAGCAGCCCTTCAGGGGCCCAAGAGCCCCAGTACTTC.

This rearrangement joins TRBV9 to TRBJ2-5; D may be TRBD1 (6 bases). V was pared by 3 bases and J by 9 bases, with 18 bases between. Germline V lookup: CDR1 SGDLS, CDR2 YYNGEE. The CDR3 has 14 amino acids. This CDR3 reads CASSALDRNEPQYF. CDR3 bases: TGTGCCAGCAGCGCCTTGGACAGAAATGAGCCCCAGTACTTC.

A remark on this clonotype: A read error may be the cause here, since a much bigger clone is one base away. The chain carries TRBV6-5 and TRBJ1-5; unclear D gene. Germline V gives CDR1 MNHEY, CDR2 SVGAGI. There are 13 residues in the CDR3. Trimming pared 2 bases from V and 9 bases from J, leaving 11 bases between. The DNA for the CDR3 is TGTGCCAGCAGTTACGAGAGAGATCGGCCCCAGCATTTT. Translated: CASSYERDRPQHF.

This clonotype was detected many times. The V call is TRBV7-9, the J call TRBJ2-3; the match to TRBD2 covers 8 bases. In germline, CDR1 is SEHNR, CDR2 FQNEAQ (reference sequence). With 5 bases clipped from V and 4 bases from J, the junction kept 17 bases outside the gene matches. This CDR3 is built from 18 residues. DNA of the CDR3: TGTGCCAGCAGCGCCCCCGGGGGGGGGCTGGAGAGCGCAGATACGCAGTATTTT. Translation: CASSAPGGGLESADTQYF.

Many counts were recorded for this clonotype. The rearrangement joins TRBV5-1 to TRBJ1-5, with 7 positions matching TRBD1. The germline CDR1 and CDR2 sequences are SGHRS and YFSETQ. Trimming at V came to 4 bases and at J to 5 bases, leaving 3 bases not matched to a gene. The CDR3 totals 13 residues. The CDR3 sequence is CASSLGQYQPQHF. The CDR3 bases are TGCGCCAGCAGCCTGGGACAGTATCAGCCCCAGCATTTT. Variable domain in full (rest from reference TRBV5-1 and TRBJ1-5): KAGVTQTPRYLIKTRGQQVTLSCSPISGHRSVSWYQQTPGQGLQFLFEYFSETQRNKGNFPGRFSGRQFSNSRSEMNVSTLELGDSALYLCASSLGQYQPQHFGDGTRLSIL.

A word on this clonotype: This may arise from a read error, as a much more abundant clone is one base away. The rearrangement links TRBV15 to TRBJ1-1; 8 bases map to TRBD1. The CDR3 loop spans 15 amino acids. Germline V gene lookup returns CDR1 LNHNV and CDR2 YYDKDF (reference sequence). DNA for the CDR3: TGTCCCACCAGCCCGAGGGACAGGACTTACACTGAAGCTTTCTTT. Protein sequence: CPTSPRDRTYTEAFF.

A word on this clonotype: A much larger clone sits a single nucleotide away, making a read error possible. This rearrangement joins TRBV6-5 to TRBJ2-3, with 9 bases aligning to TRBD1. The CDR3 has 15 residues. CDR1 is MNHEY, CDR2 SVGAGI, per germline. The CDR3 nucleotides read TGTGCCAGCAGTTTCACAGGGGGCGACACAGGTACGCAGTATTTT. This encodes CASSFTGGDTGTQYF.

This clonotype was seen many times. The rearrangement links TRBV5-6 to TRBJ2-3; TRBD2 is a possible D gene (5 bases). Germline V lookup: CDR1 SGHDT, CDR2 YYEEEE. Trimming left V 1 base short and J 3 bases short, with 12 bases between. The CDR3 is 15 residues long. The CDR3 nucleotides read TGTGCCAGCAGCTTGCGGGATGTGAGGACAGATACGCAGTATTTT. It yields the protein CASSLRDVRTDTQYF.

In this sample, this clonotype turned up many times. The rearrangement joins TRBV29-1 to TRBJ2-3; D perhaps matches TRBD2 (6 bases). Trimming removed 8 bases at V and 6 bases at J, with 15 bases between. Germline CDR1 and CDR2: SQVTM and ANQGSEA. The CDR3 is 12 amino acids. CDR3 loop: CSSSGVADTQYF. DNA of the CDR3: TGCAGCTCCTCGGGAGTTGCTGATACGCAGTATTTT.

This chain joins TRBV12-3 or TRBV12-4 and TRBJ2-1; no clear D. Trimming cost V 6 bases and J 10 bases, with 13 bases left between them. The CDR3 covers 12 residues. The CDR3 nucleotides read TGTGCCAGCAGGCAGGCAGGCCCGGAGCAGTTCTTC. It yields the protein CASRQAGPEQFF.

In regard to this clonotype: The CDR3 end shows no conserved phenylalanine or tryptophan, and so a read error is likely. This chain joins TRBV27 and TRBJ2-7; D possibly corresponds to TRBD2 (6 bases). With 3 bases removed from V and 7 bases from J, the gap between germline ends came to 7 bases. CDR1 is MNHEY and CDR2 is SMNVEV in the germline V gene (reference sequence). There are 11 residues in the CDR3. The CDR3 loop reads CASSFGGEQYL. The CDR3 DNA follows: TGTGCCAGCAGTTTTGGAGGGGAGCAGTACCTC.

Notes on this clonotype: A much larger clone is a single base away; this may be a read error. The V and J genes are TRBV28 and TRBJ2-7; 11 bases map to TRBD2. The germline V gene has CDR1 MDHEN and CDR2 SYDVKM. J lost 4 bases, V lost 4 bases, and 9 bases had no gene match. This CDR3 is built from 16 residues. CDR3: CASSSPLAGGLYEQYF. CDR3 DNA: TGTGCCAGCAGTTCCCCCTTAGCGGGAGGGTTATACGAGCAGTACTTC.

This clonotype has a handful of counts. V and J are TRBV4-3 and TRBJ2-5; a possible D gene is TRBD1 (6 bases). The germline V and J ends were trimmed by 2 bases and 7 bases, with 11 bases remaining between them. The CDR3 has 13 amino acids. CDR1 and CDR2 from the germline V gene are LGHNA and YSLEER. The DNA for the CDR3 is TGCGCCAGCAGCCAACAACAGGGAGCGACCCAGTACTTC. Amino acid sequence: CASSQQQGATQYF.